This TCR beta chain is drawn from a study of T cell responses to AZD1222 COVID-19 vaccine (dated by TCRdb to the early 2020s). At the level of the whole study: A total of 233 trial participants underwent TCR sequencing, of whom about 210 received two doses of AZD1222 and around 25 received two doses of the MenACWY control vaccine. Enrollment into the trials was organized by age into subgroups of 18-55, 56-69 and 70-plus years, and those subgroups contained roughly 140, 27 and 60 TCR-sequenced participants, respectively.

The CDR3 regions of human TCRbeta chains were analyzed by immunosequencing. As for how the authors treated the data: TCRs in the repertoires were matched against a reference library of SARS-CoV-2-specific TCRs that had been generated with the MIRA antigen-specificity platform. Breadth was defined as the fraction of unique TCRs that were SARS-CoV-2-associated. Depth was defined as the fraction of total T cells that were SARS-CoV-2-associated. Using the MIRA data, every spike-specific TCR was mapped to the spike region that the TCR reacted to and assigned to either a CD4 or a CD8 class. Log10-transformed breadth and depth values were compared by one-way ANOVA with Sidak's multiple comparisons tests. TCRdb limited this immuneACCESS table to in-frame rearrangements with V and J called. A share of clones is missing; checked studies link under half to unresolved V genes, and the rest is unexplained. Clone size and the V and J calls come from that table; the DNA yielded D and trimming. In this sample the table shows 110,000 or so clones, approximately 85% of which occur a single time. Jointly, the top ten make up roughly 12% of the sample.

Deletion took 4 bases off V and 4 bases off J, with a span of 20 bases between the germline ends. Via the germline V gene, CDR1 is SGDLS and CDR2 YYNGEE. Taken from cysteine to phenylalanine, the CDR3 has 16 residues. Just the 48-base CDR3 DNA is kept, in frame starting at base 1. The sample's time point label, in plain terms: baseline before first vaccination. The meaning of the sample's treatment or condition label: meningococcal conjugate vaccine given as trial control. The vaccinee samples were drawn from two UK trials, COV001 and COV002, one of which was a single-blind randomized controlled phase 2/3 trial testing AZD1222 (ChAdOx1 nCoV-19) in healthy adults. Trial participant PBMC samples were collected at day 0 and day 28 after the second dose for TCRbeta chain sequencing. Beyond this particular receptor, the publication reports: Reportedly, close to half of the unique spike-specific TCRs recognized epitopes lying outside the regions that are mutated in the B.1.351 and B.1.1.7 variants. In the small 56-69-year group, the increase in depth fell short of significance, most likely because of low power. Conclusions about previously exposed vaccinees are limited because only a handful of AZD1222 recipients were SARS-CoV-2 seropositive at baseline. Spike-specific TCR breadth and depth rose significantly after two AZD1222 doses compared with day 0 and with MenACWY recipients. CD4 TCRs associated with the vaccine covered the entire spike protein, and the dominant responses were in regions 160-218 and 743-854. Because no day 14 peak-response samples were available, repertoires were characterized only after the peak T cell response. Participants were mostly white British and included more females than males, and it was suggested by the authors that clonal diversity may have been underestimated.

As regards this clone: Which antigen it targets is not known. No much larger clonotype is one base removed from it; base qualities were not supplied.

Specimen: peripheral blood, collected on day 0 of MenACWY control vaccination. The V and J segments used are TRBV9 and TRBJ1-2; a tentative D call is TRBD1 (5 bases match). The clonotype was recovered from an adult in good health. At the DNA level, the sequence is TGTGCCAGCAGCTCCCCCGGGGGGACCCTGGGCTATGGCTACACCTTC. This translates into CASSSPGGTLGYGYTF.